This TCR beta chain was sequenced in a study of cytomegalovirus exposure and HLA in healthy donors. V shed 1 base and J shed 2 bases, with 17 bases lying between them. Germline CDR1 and CDR2: LNHDA and SQIVND (reference sequence). CDR3 length: 17 residues. Researchers ran the PCR with 60 Vbeta and 13 Jbeta primers. The assay was immunoSEQ multiplex PCR, and TCRdb's table has in-frame clones only and misses some. Of approximately 170,000 clones in the sample, approximately 72% were seen once. The receptor was derived from a man aged 50-59 years in good health and CMV-seronegative. Material: PBMCs. The chain carries TRBV19 and TRBJ1-2; D gene uncertain. CDR3 sequence: CASSIVGSRTGNYGYTF. CDR3 in DNA: TGTGCCAGTAGTATAGTAGGTAGCCGGACGGGAAACTATGGCTACACCTTC.